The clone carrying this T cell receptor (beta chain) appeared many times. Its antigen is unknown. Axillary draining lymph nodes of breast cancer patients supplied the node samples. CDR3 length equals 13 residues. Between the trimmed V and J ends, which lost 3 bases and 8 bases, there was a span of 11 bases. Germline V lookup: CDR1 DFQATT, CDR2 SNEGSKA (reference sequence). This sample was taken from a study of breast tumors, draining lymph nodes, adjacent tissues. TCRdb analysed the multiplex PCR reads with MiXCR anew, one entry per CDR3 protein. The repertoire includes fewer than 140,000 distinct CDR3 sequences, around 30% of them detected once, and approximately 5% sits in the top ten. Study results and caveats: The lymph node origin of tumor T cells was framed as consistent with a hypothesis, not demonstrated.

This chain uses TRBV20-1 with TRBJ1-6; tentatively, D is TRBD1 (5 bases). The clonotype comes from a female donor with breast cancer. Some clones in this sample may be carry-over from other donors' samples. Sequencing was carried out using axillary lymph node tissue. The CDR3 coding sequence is TGCAGTGCTAGCCAGGGAAAGGATTCACCCCTCCACTTT. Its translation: CSASQGKDSPLHF.